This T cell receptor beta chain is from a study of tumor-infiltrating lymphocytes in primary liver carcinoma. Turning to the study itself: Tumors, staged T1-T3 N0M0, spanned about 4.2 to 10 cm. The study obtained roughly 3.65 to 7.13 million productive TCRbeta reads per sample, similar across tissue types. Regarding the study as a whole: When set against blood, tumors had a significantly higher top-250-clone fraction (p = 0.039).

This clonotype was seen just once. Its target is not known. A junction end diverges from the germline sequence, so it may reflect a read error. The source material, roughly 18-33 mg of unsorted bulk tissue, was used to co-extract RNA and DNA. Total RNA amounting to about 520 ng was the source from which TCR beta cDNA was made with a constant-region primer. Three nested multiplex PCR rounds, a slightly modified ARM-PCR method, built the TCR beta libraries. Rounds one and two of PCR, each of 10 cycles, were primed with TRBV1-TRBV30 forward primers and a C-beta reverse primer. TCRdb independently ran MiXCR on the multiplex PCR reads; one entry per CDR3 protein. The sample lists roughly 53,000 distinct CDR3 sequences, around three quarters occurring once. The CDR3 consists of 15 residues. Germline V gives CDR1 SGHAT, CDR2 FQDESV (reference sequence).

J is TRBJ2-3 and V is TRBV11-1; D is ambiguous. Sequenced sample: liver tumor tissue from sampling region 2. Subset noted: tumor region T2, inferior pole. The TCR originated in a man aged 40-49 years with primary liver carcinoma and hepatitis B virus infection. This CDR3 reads CTSSLPAINTDTQYF. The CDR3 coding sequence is TGTACCAGCAGCTTACCGGCCATTAACACAGATACGCAGTATTTT.